The following is a TCR beta chain sequence with its context. The data were taken from a study of control samples from healthy donors and cancer patients. V was pared by 5 bases and J by 7 bases, with 5 bases of the junction left unmatched. Germline values: CDR1 MNHEY, CDR2 SMNVEV (reference sequence). This CDR3 is 14 amino acids long. The assay was immunoSEQ multiplex PCR, and TCRdb's table has in-frame clones only and misses some. The top ten clones hold about 7.9% of a sample with under 150,000 clones, roughly nine tenths of them seen once. Sequences were obtained from PBMCs. The sequence came from a man aged 50 to 59 with head and neck cancer. The J gene is TRBJ1-2, the V gene TRBV27, with TRBD1 matching 12 bases. The CDR3 nucleotides are TGTGCCAGCAGTCAGGGACAGGGGGCAGGTGGCTACACCTTC. This encodes CASSQGQGAGGYTF.